A selection of T cell receptor beta chains follows, all from one sample in a study of beta chain features in type 1 diabetes. Libraries were prepared by immunoSEQ multiplex PCR; TCRdb keeps only in-frame clonotypes and omits some of them. The profile shows around 20,000 clones, 69% of them singletons. The sequencing sample was made of Tregs from blood. Receptors originate from a man younger than 35 with type 1 diabetes. CDR3s include the opening cysteine and the closing phenylalanine or tryptophan. D genes are given only for firm matches. Expanded clones are given a class, and other clones once, few, many or no size at all.

CDR3 DNA: TGCGCCAGCAGCTTGGTTTCGGGACAGGGCAATGAAAAACTGTTTTTT
CDR3 protein: CASSLVSGQGNEKLFF
V gene: TRBV5-1
clone size: .
J gene: TRBJ1-4
D gene: TRBD1

CDR3 DNA: TGTGCCAGCAGCTTAGAAAGCGGGAAGCGCGAGCAGTACTTC
CDR3 protein: CASSLESGKREQYF
V gene: TRBV7-2
clone size: .
J gene: TRBJ2-7
D gene: TRBD2

CDR3 DNA: TGTGCCAGCAGCCCCCAGCGGGGGGGCTTCTACAGAGATACGCAGTATTTT
CDR3 protein: CASSPQRGGFYRDTQYF
V gene: TRBV5-5
clone size: .
J gene: TRBJ2-3
D gene: TRBD2

CDR3 DNA: TGCGCCAGCAGCTTAGCCGGCGAGCAGTACTTC
CDR3 protein: CASSLAGEQYF
V gene: TRBV5-1
clone size: .
J gene: TRBJ2-7
D gene: .

CDR3 DNA: TGTGCCAGTAGGAGAGGGCGAGGCAGCTCCTATAATTCACCCCTCCACTTT
CDR3 protein: CASRRGRGSSYNSPLHF
V gene: TRBV19
clone size: .
J gene: TRBJ1-6
D gene: .

CDR3 DNA: TGTGCCAGCAGCCCCTTGACAGGAACGAACACCGGGGAGCTGTTTTTT
CDR3 protein: CASSPLTGTNTGELFF
V gene: TRBV9
clone size: .
J gene: TRBJ2-2
D gene: .

CDR3 DNA: TGTGCCAGCAGCTTGCGAGGGCAGAACACCCTCCACTTT
CDR3 protein: CASSLRGQNTLHF
V gene: TRBV5-4
clone size: .
J gene: TRBJ1-6
D gene: .

CDR3 DNA: TGTGCCAGCAGCCTAGCGGGGACCACAGATACGCAGTATTTT
CDR3 protein: CASSLAGTTDTQYF
V gene: TRBV6-5
clone size: .
J gene: TRBJ2-3
D gene: TRBD2

CDR3 DNA: TGTGCCAGCAGACCACAGGGGGCTTCAGATACGCAGTATTTT
CDR3 protein: CASRPQGASDTQYF
V gene: TRBV28
clone size: .
J gene: TRBJ2-3
D gene: TRBD1

CDR3 DNA: TGCAGCGTTGGGGTCAAGGGGAGGGGCTCCTACGAGCAGTACTTC
CDR3 protein: CSVGVKGRGSYEQYF
V gene: TRBV29-1
clone size: .
J gene: TRBJ2-7
D gene: TRBD2

CDR3 DNA: TGCAGCGTTGATAGCAACACCGGGGAGCTGTTTTTT
CDR3 protein: CSVDSNTGELFF
V gene: TRBV29-1
clone size: few
J gene: TRBJ2-2
D gene: .